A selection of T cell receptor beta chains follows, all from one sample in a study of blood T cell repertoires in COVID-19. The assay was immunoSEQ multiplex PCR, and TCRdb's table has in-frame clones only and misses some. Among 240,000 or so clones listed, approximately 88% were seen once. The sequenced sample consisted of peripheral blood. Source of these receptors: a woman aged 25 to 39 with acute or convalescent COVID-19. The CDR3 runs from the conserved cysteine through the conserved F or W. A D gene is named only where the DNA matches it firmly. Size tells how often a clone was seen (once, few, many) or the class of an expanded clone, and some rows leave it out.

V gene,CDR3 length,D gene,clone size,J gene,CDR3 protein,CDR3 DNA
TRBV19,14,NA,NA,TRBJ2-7,CASSIGSGVYEQYF,TGTGCCAGTAGTATAGGTTCAGGTGTCTACGAGCAGTACTTC
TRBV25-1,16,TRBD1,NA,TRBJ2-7,CASSLRTGTASYEQYF,TGTGCCAGCAGTCTACGGACAGGGACCGCTTCCTACGAGCAGTACTTC
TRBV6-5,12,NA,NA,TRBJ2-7,CASSTLQGEQYF,TGTGCCAGCAGTACGTTACAGGGAGAGCAGTACTTC
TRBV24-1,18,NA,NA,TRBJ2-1,CATSDTRYSESSYNEQFF,TGTGCCACCAGTGACACGCGTTACTCCGAAAGCTCCTACAATGAGCAGTTCTTC
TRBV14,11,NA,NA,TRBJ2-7,CASSSSYEQYF,TGTGCCAGCAGTAGCTCCTACGAGCAGTACTTC
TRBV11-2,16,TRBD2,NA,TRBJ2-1,CASSKGLAGVSNEQFF,TGTGCCAGCAGCAAGGGACTAGCGGGGGTATCCAATGAGCAGTTCTTC
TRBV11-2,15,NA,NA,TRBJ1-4,CASSRTPGRNEKLFF,TGTGCCAGCAGCCGAACTCCGGGGAGGAATGAAAAACTGTTTTTT
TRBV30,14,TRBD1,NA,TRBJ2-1,CAWGTGGLDNEQFF,TGTGCCTGGGGAACAGGGGGCTTGGACAATGAGCAGTTCTTC
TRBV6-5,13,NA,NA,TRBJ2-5,CASSLGQTLAQYF,TGTGCCAGCAGTTTGGGGCAGACGTTGGCCCAGTACTTC
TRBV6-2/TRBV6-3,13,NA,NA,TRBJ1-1,CASSYTESFRAFF,TGTGCCAGCAGTTACACAGAGTCCTTTCGTGCTTTCTTT
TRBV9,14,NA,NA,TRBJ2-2,CASSETVITGELFF,TGTGCCAGCAGCGAAACTGTAATCACCGGGGAGCTGTTTTTT
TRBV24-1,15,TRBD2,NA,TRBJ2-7,CATSDGGRPYYEQYF,TGTGCCACCAGTGATGGCGGGAGGCCTTACTACGAGCAGTACTTC
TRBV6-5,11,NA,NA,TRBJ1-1,CASTGYTEAFF,TGTGCCAGCACCGGGTACACTGAAGCTTTCTTT
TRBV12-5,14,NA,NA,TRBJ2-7,CASGAPRRGHEQYF,TGTGCTAGTGGCGCCCCCCGGAGGGGGCACGAGCAGTACTTC
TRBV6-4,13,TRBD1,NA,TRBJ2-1,CASSGQGGNEQFF,TGTGCCAGCTCGGGACAGGGTGGGAATGAGCAGTTCTTC
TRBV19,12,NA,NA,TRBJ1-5,CASSLTGQPQHF,TGTGCCAGTAGTTTAACGGGTCAGCCCCAGCATTTT
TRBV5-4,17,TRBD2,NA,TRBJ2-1,CASSLVPLAGGGNEQFF,TGTGCCAGCAGCTTGGTTCCCCTAGCGGGAGGGGGCAATGAGCAGTTCTTC
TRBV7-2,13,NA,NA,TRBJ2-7,CASSLGLNYEQYF,TGTGCCAGCAGCTTAGGACTCAACTACGAGCAGTACTTC
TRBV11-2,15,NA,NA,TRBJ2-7,CASSLESRFPYEQYF,TGTGCCAGCAGCTTAGAATCGCGGTTCCCCTACGAGCAATACTTC
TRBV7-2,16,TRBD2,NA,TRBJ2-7,CASSLFRSGTSYEQYF,TGTGCCAGCAGCTTGTTTCGTAGCGGGACCTCCTACGAGCAGTACTTC
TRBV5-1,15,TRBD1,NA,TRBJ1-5,CASSPEGQGNQPQHF,TGCGCCAGCAGCCCCGAGGGACAGGGAAATCAGCCCCAGCATTTT
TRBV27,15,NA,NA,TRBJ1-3,CASRLGTDSGNTIYF,TGTGCCAGCAGACTAGGGACTGACTCTGGAAACACCATATATTTT
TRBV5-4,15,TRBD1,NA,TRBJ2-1,CASTSGQGWNNEQFF,TGTGCCAGCACCTCCGGACAGGGGTGGAACAATGAGCAGTTCTTC
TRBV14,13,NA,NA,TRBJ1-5,CASSAGVRQPQHF,TGTGCCAGCAGCGCAGGGGTACGCCAGCCCCAGCATTTT
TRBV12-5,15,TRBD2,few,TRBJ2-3,CASGRSGSFTDTQYF,TGTGCTAGTGGCCGGAGCGGGAGTTTCACAGATACGCAGTATTTT
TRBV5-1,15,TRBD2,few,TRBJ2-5,CASSWGLAGQETQYF,TGCGCCAGCAGCTGGGGACTAGCGGGACAAGAGACCCAGTACTTC
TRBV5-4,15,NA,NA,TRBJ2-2,CASSSPGARTGELFF,TGTGCCAGCAGCTCTCCTGGGGCGCGGACCGGGGAGCTGTTTTTT
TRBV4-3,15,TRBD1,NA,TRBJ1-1,CASSRRQGSNTEAFF,TGCGCCAGCAGCCGCCGACAGGGCTCGAACACTGAAGCTTTCTTT
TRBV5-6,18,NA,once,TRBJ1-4,CASSFWAFRGASSEKLFF,TGTGCCAGCAGCTTTTGGGCCTTTCGGGGGGCAAGTTCTGAAAAACTGTTTTTT
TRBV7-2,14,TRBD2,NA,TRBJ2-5,CASSRLAGRETQYF,TGTGCCAGCAGCAGGCTAGCGGGAAGGGAGACCCAGTACTTC
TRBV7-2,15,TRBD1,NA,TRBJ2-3,CASSYTGDLFDTQYF,TGTGCCAGCAGCTATACAGGGGACCTGTTTGATACGCAGTATTTT
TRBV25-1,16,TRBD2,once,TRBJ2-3,CASRQREGRHTDTQYF,TGTGCCAGCAGACAGAGGGAGGGCAGGCACACAGATACGCAGTATTTT
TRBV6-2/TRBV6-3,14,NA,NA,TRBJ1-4,CASNPRDISRKLFF,TGTGCCAGCAACCCCCGGGACATCTCGAGAAAACTGTTTTTT
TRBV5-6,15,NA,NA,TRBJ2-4,CASSGTWEAKNIQYF,TGTGCCAGCAGCGGGACTTGGGAGGCCAAAAACATTCAGTACTTC
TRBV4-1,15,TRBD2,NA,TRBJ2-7,CASSQPSGSNNEQYF,TGCGCCAGCAGCCAACCTAGCGGGAGTAACAACGAGCAGTACTTC
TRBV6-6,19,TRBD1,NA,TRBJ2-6,CASSPRTGGYLPGANVLTF,TGTGCCAGCAGTCCACGGACAGGGGGCTACCTTCCCGGGGCCAACGTCCTGACTTTC
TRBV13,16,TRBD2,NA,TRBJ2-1,CASSQLAGGTYNEQFF,TGTGCCAGCAGCCAACTAGCGGGAGGGACCTACAATGAGCAGTTCTTC